This T cell receptor beta chain came from a study of CD8 T cells in Susac syndrome. Whole-study findings and limits: When the CD4+ T cell repertoires of patients with Susac syndrome were examined, they did not show any clonal expansion.

RNA in amounts of roughly 0.5 to 1 ug was reverse transcribed with random hexamers. Using its own MiXCR run on the immunoSEQ multiplex PCR reads, TCRdb lists one record per CDR3 protein. The sample consists of some 180,000 distinct CDR3 sequences, roughly 94% of them appearing once. Germline loops: CDR1 LNHNV, CDR2 YYDKDF (reference sequence). Deletions cut 3 bases from V and 3 bases from J, with 12 bases between. The CDR3 length is 14 residues. Details on this clonotype: The antigen is undetermined.

The chain uses TRBV15 and TRBJ2-7; D is perhaps TRBD1 (6 bases). The TCR originated in a human donor with Susac syndrome. What was sequenced was CD4+ T cells from PBMCs. As DNA, the CDR3 is TGTGCCACCAGCAGGAACACAGGGAACTACGAGCAGTACTTC. The encoded protein is CATSRNTGNYEQYF.